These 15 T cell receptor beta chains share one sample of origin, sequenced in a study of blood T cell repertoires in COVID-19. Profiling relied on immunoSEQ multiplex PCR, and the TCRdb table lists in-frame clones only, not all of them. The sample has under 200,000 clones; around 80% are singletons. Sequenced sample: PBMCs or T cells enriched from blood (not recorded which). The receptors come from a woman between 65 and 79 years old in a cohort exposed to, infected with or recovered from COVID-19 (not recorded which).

Here the CDR3 reads CASMDRGREKLFF. CDR3 coding DNA: TGTGCCAGCATGGACAGGGGTCGAGAAAAACTGTTTTTT. The chain recombines TRBV5-6 with TRBJ1-4, with 9 bases fitting TRBD1. Germline trimming cut 6 bases from V and 8 bases from J; bases unmatched to any gene: 5. This CDR3 has 13 amino acids. Germline assignment: CDR1 SGHDT and CDR2 YYEEEE.

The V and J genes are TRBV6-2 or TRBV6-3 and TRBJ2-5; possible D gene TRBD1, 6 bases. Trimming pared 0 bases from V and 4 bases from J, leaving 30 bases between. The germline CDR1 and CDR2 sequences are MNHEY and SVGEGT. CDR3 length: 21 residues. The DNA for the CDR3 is TGTGCCAGCAGTTACTCAACTTCCGCCGCTCGGGACACCCCCCTTGGAGAGACCCAGTACTTC. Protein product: CASSYSTSAARDTPLGETQYF.

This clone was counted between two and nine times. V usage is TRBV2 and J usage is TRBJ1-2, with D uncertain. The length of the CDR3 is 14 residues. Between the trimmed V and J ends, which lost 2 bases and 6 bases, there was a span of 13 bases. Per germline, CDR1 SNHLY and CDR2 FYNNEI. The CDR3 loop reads CASSELGGLDGYTF. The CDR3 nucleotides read TGTGCCAGCAGTGAATTGGGAGGCCTGGATGGCTACACCTTC.

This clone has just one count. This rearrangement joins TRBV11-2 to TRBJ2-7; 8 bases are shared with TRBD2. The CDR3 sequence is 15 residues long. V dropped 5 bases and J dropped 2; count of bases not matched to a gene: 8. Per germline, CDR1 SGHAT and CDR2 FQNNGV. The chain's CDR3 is CASSQQAGVAYEQYF. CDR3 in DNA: TGTGCCAGCAGCCAACAAGCGGGGGTAGCCTACGAGCAGTACTTC.

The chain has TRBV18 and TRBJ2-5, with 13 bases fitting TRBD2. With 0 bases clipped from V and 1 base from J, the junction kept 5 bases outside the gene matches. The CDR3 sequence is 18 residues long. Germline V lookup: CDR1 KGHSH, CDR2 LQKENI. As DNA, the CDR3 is TGTGCCAGCTCACCACCTACCGGGACTAGCGGGGTCCAAGAGACCCAGTACTTC. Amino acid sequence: CASSPPTGTSGVQETQYF.

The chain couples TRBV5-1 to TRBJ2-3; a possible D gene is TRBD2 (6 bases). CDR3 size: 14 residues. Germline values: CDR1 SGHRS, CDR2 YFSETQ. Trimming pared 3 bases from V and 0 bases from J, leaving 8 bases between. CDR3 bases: TGCGCCAGCAGCTGGGACTTAAGCACAGATACGCAGTATTTT. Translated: CASSWDLSTDTQYF.

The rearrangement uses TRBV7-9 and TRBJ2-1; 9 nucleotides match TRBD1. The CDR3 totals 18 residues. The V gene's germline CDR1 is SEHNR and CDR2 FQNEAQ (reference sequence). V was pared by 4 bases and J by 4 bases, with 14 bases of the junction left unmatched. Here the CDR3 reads CASSSPRLTGGPYNEQFF. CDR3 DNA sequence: TGTGCCAGCAGCTCCCCTCGACTGACAGGGGGACCTTACAATGAGCAGTTCTTC.

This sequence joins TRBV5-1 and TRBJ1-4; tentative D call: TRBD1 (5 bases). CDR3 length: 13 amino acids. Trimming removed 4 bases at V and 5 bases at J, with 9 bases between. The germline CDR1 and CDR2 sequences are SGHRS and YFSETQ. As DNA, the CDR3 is TGCGCCAGCAGCCCTCCAGGGAATGAAAAACTGTTTTTT. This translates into CASSPPGNEKLFF.

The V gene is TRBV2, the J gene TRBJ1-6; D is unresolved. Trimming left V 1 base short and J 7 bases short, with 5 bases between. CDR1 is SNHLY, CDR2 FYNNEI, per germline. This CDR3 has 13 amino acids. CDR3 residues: CASSEVLNSPLHF. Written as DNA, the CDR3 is TGTGCCAGCAGTGAAGTACTGAATTCACCCCTCCACTTT.

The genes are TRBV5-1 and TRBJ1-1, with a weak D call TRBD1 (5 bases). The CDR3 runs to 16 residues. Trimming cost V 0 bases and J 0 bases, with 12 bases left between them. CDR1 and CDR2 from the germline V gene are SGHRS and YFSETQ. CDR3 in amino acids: CASSLALGQMNTEAFF. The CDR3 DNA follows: TGCGCCAGCAGCTTGGCCTTGGGGCAGATGAACACTGAAGCTTTCTTT.

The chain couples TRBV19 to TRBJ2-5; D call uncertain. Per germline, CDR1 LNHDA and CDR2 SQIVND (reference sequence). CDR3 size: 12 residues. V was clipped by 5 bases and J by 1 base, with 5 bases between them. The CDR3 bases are TGTGCCAGTAGTCACATCCAAGAGACCCAGTACTTC. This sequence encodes CASSHIQETQYF.

The DNA of the CDR3 is TGTGCCAGCAGCCCCTACTGGAAGGGGGCGGGAGATACGCAGTATTTT. Residues: CASSPYWKGAGDTQYF. The J gene is TRBJ2-3, the V gene TRBV3-1 (or the pseudogene TRBV3-2); 7 bases are shared with TRBD1. The CDR3 consists of 16 residues. Per the germline V gene, CDR1 is LGHDT and CDR2 is YNNKEL (reference sequence). J was trimmed by 5 bases and V by 4 bases; bases with no gene match: 12.

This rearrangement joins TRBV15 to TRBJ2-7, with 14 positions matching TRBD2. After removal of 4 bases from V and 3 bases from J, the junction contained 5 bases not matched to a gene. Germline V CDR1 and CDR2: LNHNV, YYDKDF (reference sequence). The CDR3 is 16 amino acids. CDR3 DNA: TGTGCCACCAGCAACCCTGGGACTAGCGGGAGCTACGAGCAGTACTTC. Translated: CATSNPGTSGSYEQYF.

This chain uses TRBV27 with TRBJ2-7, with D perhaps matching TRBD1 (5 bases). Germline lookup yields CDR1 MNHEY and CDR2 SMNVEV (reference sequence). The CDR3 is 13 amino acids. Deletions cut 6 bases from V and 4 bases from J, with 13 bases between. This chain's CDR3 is CASRDAHRYEQYF. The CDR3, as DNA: TGTGCCAGCAGAGATGCCCACAGGTACGAGCAGTACTTC.

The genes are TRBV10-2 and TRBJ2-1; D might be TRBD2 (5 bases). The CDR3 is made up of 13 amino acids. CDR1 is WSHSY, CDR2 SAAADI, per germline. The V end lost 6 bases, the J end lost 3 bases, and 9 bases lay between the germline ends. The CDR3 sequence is CASSLTNYNEQFF. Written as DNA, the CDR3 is TGCGCCAGCAGCTTGACTAACTACAATGAGCAGTTCTTC.